This T cell receptor (beta chain) appears in the sequencing data of a study of Graves' ophthalmopathy and Graves' hyperthyroidism. Findings and limits, study-wide: A model of 13 signatures distinguished ophthalmopathy from stable hyperthyroidism at about 86% sensitivity and approximately 81% specificity.

V was clipped by 1 base and J by 1 base, with 7 bases between them. Germline CDR1 SGHAT, CDR2 FQDESV (reference sequence). The CDR3 loop spans 14 amino acids. The study excluded patients with other autoimmune diseases, uncontrolled infections, pregnancy or lactation. With regard to this clonotype: What it binds is not known. This may arise from a read error, as a much more abundant clone is one base away.

Using RNA transcripts, the TCR beta CDR3 regions were amplified. RT-PCR with HTBI primers came first, then second-round multiplex PCR. A single record per CDR3 protein comes from TCRdb applying MiXCR to the multiplex PCR reads. The sample consists of roughly 700,000 distinct CDR3 sequences, around 40% of them appearing once. This chain links TRBV11-1 with TRBJ1-2; D gene uncertain. The receptor's source is an adult man with Graves' ophthalmopathy. Sequencing input: peripheral blood. CDR3 region: CASSLEEINYGYTF. In DNA form, the CDR3 reads TGTGCCAGCAGCTTAGAGGAAATTAACTATGGCTACACCTTC.